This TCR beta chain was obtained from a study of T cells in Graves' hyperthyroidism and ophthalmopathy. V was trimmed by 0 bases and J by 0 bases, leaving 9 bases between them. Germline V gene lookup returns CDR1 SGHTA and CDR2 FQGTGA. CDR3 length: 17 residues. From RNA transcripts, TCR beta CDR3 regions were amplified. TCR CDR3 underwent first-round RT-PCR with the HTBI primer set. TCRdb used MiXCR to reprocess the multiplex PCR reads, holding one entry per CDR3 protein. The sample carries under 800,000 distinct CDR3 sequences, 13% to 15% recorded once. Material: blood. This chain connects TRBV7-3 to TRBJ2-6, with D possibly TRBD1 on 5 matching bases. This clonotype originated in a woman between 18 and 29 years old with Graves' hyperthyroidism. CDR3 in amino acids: CASSLTGRSSGANVLTF. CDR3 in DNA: TGTGCCAGCAGCTTAACGGGGCGAAGCTCTGGGGCCAACGTCCTGACTTTC.